Described below is a single T cell receptor beta chain sequence and its context. The sample is drawn from a study of CD8 T cells in ankylosing spondylitis. TCRdb re-called the 5' RACE reads with MiXCR, one entry per CDR3 protein. The profile shows 100,000 to 150,000 distinct CDR3 sequences, over 7% of them singletons. CDR1 and CDR2 from the germline V gene are SGHRS and YFSETQ. This CDR3 has 17 residues. The V segment lost 4 bases and the J segment 7 bases; nucleotides outside the gene matches: 17. Source material: blood, either unsorted or a sorted T cell fraction (not recorded which). The clonotype was recovered from a male donor with ankylosing spondylitis or in good health (not recorded which). The V call is TRBV5-1, the J call TRBJ2-7, with 10 bases aligning to TRBD1. The CDR3: CASSPRQGARGVGEQYF. CDR3 in DNA: TGCGCCAGCAGCCCAAGACAGGGGGCGCGTGGAGTTGGGGAGCAGTACTTC.